The sequence of this T cell receptor (beta chain) was determined in a study of PD-L1 blockade in urothelial cancer (TCRdb year 2017). With regard to the full study: Therapy was started around 2014 for all patients, and atezolizumab 1,200 mg was administered intravenously every 3 weeks. An ECOG performance status of 0 or 1 was recorded for the patients, and 0 to 3 prior chemotherapy regimens had been received by the patients. In the same patients, whole exome sequencing and RNA sequencing of pretreatment tumors were performed in addition to TCR sequencing. Twenty-five of 29 patients were identified as males with urothelial cancer of bladder origin, and a prior smoking history was reported by 18 of 29 patients. Blood samples gave median yields of around 140,000 T cells and around 88,000 unique TCRs, along with a median clonality of roughly 0.08. Progression-free survival longer than 6 months counted as durable clinical benefit, and TCR features were additionally tested against both progression-free and overall survival. Some 29 patients had pretreatment blood TCR-seq, around 25 had at least one posttreatment blood collection, and around 25 had tumor TCR-seq. TCR sequencing covered pretreatment tumor samples and matched, serially collected peripheral blood taken before and after atezolizumab treatment. Blood samples were analyzed at 3 weeks after treatment start (second dose) and at 6 weeks after treatment start. The study was an exploratory multi-omic analysis of somatic, immune and clinical correlates of response to PD-L1 blockade with atezolizumab in urothelial cancer. Nine patients achieved durable clinical benefit and some 20 did not. Beyond this particular receptor, the publication reports: A pretreatment peripheral blood TCR clonality below the median was linked to improved progression-free and overall survival. Small sample size (n ≈ 29) and many exploratory analyses mean the results are intended to be hypothesis-generating. At 3 weeks after the start of treatment, tumor-associated TCR clones in peripheral blood had expanded more in patients with durable benefit (n ≈ 22, p = 0.022).

This clone has a handful of counts. Its antigen is still unknown. Nothing much larger sits one base from this clone, and base qualities are not available. The CDR3 spans 17 residues, from the cysteine through the phenylalanine. Only the CDR3 DNA is retained, 51 bases long and in frame from the first base. From the germline V gene, CDR1 is SGHTA and CDR2 is FQGNSA. Trimming costs V 0 bases and J 1 base, and their ends lie 13 bases apart. The time point label for this specimen denotes: peripheral blood 6 weeks after treatment start. The cohort comprised 25 to 30 patients with locally advanced or metastatic urothelial carcinoma treated at Memorial Sloan Kettering on a trial protocol. Peripheral blood mononuclear cells were collected pretreatment and during treatment, at between 1 and 8 total time points per patient. The Qiagen DNeasy Blood extraction kit was used to purify genomic DNA from total PBMCs and tumor samples. Collected pretreatment and during treatment, PBMCs were isolated and stored as previously described.

Synthetic TCR analog templates were spiked into each PCR so that absolute template abundance could be estimated from read counts. The immunoSEQ assay used bias-controlled V and J gene primers to amplify TCRbeta CDR3 regions from genomic DNA. Sequencing of rearranged TCRbeta segments was done at approximately 20X coverage. On the authors' methods: Clustering was used to correct sequencing errors, and CDR3s were annotated against IMGT to assign V, D and J genes. Downstream analyses used only productive TCRbeta rearrangements, leaving out any out-of-frame or stop-codon sequences. To compute clonality, Shannon entropy was normalized by the log of the number of unique productive sequences and then subtracted from one. Clones differing between time points or between blood and tumor were identified by Fisher's exact test with Benjamini-Hochberg correction at adjusted p below 0.01. TCRdb carries this immuneACCESS record with in-frame sequences only. Its versions omit some clonotypes, under half of them owing to an unresolved V gene in the studies checked, with the rest unexplained. From that table come the V and J calls and clone size; the DNA was used to work out D and trimming. The sample table shows under 40,000 clones, and roughly nine tenths are seen once. Approximately 8% of the sample goes to the ten largest clones.

The receptor's source is an elderly man with urothelial cancer. The V gene is TRBV7-2 and the J gene is TRBJ2-1; the D segment could be TRBD1, given 6 matching bases. The specimen comprised PBMCs, sampled around atezolizumab (anti-PD-L1) treatment. The sequenced DNA is TGTGCCAGCAGCTTAGCTGTCGGCAGGGGTTCCTACAATGAGCAGTTCTTC. It encodes CASSLAVGRGSYNEQFF.